What follows is one T cell receptor (beta chain) and its context. No antigen is known for it. These data are taken from a study of cytomegalovirus exposure and HLA in healthy donors. The study's findings and limits: Reported findings show TCR beta sequences accurately forecast HLA-A and HLA-B alleles in most subjects.

Amplification used 60 Vbeta primers and 13 Jbeta primers. Some clones are missing from TCRdb's copy, which holds only in-frame ones; the method was immunoSEQ multiplex PCR. There are more than 85,000 clones in the sample; roughly 79% occur only once, and 2% lies in the top ten. CDR1 SGHTA and CDR2 FQGNSA come from the germline V gene. The CDR3 runs to 15 residues. V shed 5 bases and J shed 0 bases, with 14 bases lying between them. Sequencing input: PBMCs. This chain joins TRBV7-2 and TRBJ2-7, with D perhaps matching TRBD1 (6 bases). The receptor comes from a man aged 35-49 years in good health and CMV-seronegative. CDR3 bases: TGTGCCAGCAGCCCACCTAAGGGGGACTCCTACGAGCAGTACTTC. Protein sequence: CASSPPKGDSYEQYF. The full variable domain, with the rest looked up from reference TRBV7-2 and TRBJ2-7, is GAGVSQSPSNKVTEKGKDVELRCDPISGHTALYWYRQSLGQGLEFLIYFQGNSAPDKSGLPSDRFSAERTGGSVSTLTIQRTQQEDSAVYLCASSPPKGDSYEQYFGPGTRLTVT.